Described below is a single T cell receptor beta chain sequence and its context. The data were obtained in a study of blood T cell repertoires in COVID-19. Study background: Samples of COVID-19 (acute and convalescent) were obtained from the United States, Italy and Spain. Sources were T cells, B-cell-depleted T cells, or PBMCs; the material itself was cDNA or gDNA.

Authors' analysis steps: By means of reference gene primer amplification, nucleated cell counts were estimated. Clones were read by immunoSEQ multiplex PCR, and TCRdb kept only the in-frame ones, dropping some. That table is the source of V, J and clone size, and D and trimming were worked out from the DNA. The table lists approximately 80,000 clones, about four fifths of them singletons. Sequenced: peripheral blood. The source is a woman in her 70s with acute or convalescent COVID-19.

CDR3 sequence: CASRLPTGQGASYGYTF. Written as DNA, the CDR3 is TGTGCCAGCAGGTTACCAACCGGACAGGGGGCCAGCTATGGCTACACCTTC. The gene calls are TRBV5-6 and TRBJ1-2; 11 bases fit TRBD1. V shed 5 bases, J shed 4 bases, and the junction held 13 bases outside the gene matches. CDR1 SGHDT and CDR2 YYEEEE come from the germline V gene. The CDR3 runs 17 residues.